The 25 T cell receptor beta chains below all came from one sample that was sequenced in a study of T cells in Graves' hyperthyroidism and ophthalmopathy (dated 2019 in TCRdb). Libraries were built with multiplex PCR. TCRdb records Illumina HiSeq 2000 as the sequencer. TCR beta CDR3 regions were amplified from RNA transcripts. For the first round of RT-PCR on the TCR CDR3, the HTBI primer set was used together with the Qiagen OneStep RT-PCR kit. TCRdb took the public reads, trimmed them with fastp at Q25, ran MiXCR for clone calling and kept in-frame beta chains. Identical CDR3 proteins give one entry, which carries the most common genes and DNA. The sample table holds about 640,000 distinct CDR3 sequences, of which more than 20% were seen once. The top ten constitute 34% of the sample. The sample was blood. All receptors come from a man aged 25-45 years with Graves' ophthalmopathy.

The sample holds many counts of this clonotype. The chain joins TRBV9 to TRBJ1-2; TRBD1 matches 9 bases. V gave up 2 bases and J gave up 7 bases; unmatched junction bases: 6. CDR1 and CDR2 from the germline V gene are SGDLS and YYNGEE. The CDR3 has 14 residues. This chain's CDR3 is CASSVNTGGGGYTF. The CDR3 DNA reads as TGTGCCAGCAGCGTGAATACAGGGGGCGGTGGCTACACCTTC. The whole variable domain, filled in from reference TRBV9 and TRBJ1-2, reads DSGVTQTPKHLITATGQRVTLRCSPRSGDLSVYWYQQSLDQGLQFLIQYYNGEERAKGNILERFSAQQFPDLHSELNLSSLELGDSALYFCASSVNTGGGGYTFGSGTRLTVV.

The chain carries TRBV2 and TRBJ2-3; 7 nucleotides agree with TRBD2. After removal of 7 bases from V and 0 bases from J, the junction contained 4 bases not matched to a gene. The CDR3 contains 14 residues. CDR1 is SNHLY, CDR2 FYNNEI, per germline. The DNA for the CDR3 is TGTGCCAGCAAAGCGGGGCTAAGCACAGATACGCAGTATTTT. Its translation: CASKAGLSTDTQYF.

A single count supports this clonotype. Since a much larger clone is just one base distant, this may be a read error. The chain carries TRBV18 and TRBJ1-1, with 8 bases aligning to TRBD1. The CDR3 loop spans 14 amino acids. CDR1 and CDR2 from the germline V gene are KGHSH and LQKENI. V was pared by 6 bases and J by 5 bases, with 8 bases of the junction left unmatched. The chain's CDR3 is CASSPQGAWTEAFF. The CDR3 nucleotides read TGTGCCAGCTCTCCCCAGGGGGCCTGGACTGAAGCTTTCTTT.

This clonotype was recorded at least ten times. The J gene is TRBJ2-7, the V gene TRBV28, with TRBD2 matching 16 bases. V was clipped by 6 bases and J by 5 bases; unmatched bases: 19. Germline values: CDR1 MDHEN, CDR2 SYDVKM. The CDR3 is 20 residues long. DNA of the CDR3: TGTGCCAGCAGCCGACCCCGGAGGGGCGGGACTAGCGGGAGGGCCCACGAGCAGTACTTC. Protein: CASSRPRRGGTSGRAHEQYF.

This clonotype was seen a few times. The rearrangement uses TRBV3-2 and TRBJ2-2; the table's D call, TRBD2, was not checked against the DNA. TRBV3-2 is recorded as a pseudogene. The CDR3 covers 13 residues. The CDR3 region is CASSWDLTGELFF. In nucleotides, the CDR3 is TGTGCCAGCAGCTGGGACTTAACCGGGGAGCTGTTTTTT.

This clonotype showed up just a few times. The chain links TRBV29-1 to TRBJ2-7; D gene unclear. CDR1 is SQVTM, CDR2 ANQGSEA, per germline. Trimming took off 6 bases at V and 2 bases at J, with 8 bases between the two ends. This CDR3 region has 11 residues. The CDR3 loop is CSVGSPYEQYF. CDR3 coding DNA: TGCAGCGTGGGGTCGCCCTACGAGCAGTACTTC.

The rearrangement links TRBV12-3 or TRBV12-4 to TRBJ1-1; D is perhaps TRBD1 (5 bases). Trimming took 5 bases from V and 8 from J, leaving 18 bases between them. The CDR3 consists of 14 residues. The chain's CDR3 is CASSRDGVLVEAFF. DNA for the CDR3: TGTGCCAGCAGTCGGGACGGCGTTTTGGTAGAAGCTTTCTTT.

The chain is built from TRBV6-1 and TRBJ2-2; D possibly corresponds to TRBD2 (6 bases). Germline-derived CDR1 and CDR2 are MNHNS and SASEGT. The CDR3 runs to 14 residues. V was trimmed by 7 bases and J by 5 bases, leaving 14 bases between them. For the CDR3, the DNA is TGTGCCAGCATAACCGGGAGTAGAACCGGGGAGCTGTTTTTT. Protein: CASITGSRTGELFF.

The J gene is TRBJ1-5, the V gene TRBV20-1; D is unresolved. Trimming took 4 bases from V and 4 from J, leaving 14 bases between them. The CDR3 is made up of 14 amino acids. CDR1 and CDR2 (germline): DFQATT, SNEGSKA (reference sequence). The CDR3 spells CSAKLDEGNQPQHF. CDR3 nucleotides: TGCAGTGCTAAACTAGACGAGGGTAATCAGCCCCAGCATTTT.

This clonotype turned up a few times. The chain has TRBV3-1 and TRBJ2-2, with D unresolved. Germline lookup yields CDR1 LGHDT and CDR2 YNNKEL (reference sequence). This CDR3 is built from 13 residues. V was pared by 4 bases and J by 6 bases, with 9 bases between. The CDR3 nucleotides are TGTGCCAGCAGCCCCCAGGCGGCCGGGGAGCTGTTTTTT. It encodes CASSPQAAGELFF.

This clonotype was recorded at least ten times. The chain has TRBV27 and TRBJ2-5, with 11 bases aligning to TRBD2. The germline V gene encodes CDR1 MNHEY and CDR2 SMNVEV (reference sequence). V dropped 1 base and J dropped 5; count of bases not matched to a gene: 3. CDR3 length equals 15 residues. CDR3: CASSLLAGGPETQYF. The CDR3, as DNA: TGTGCCAGCAGTTTATTAGCGGGAGGGCCTGAGACCCAGTACTTC.

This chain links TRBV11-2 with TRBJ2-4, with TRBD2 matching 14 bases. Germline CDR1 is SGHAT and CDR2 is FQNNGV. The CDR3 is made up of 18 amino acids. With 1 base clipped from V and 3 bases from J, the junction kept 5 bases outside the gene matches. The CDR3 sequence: CASSLVGLAGDDKNIQYF. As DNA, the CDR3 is TGTGCCAGCAGCTTAGTGGGACTAGCGGGAGATGACAAAAACATTCAGTACTTC.

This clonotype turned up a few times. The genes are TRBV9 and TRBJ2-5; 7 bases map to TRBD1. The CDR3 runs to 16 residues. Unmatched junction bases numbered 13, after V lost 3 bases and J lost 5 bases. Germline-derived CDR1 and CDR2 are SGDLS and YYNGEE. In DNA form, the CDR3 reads TGTGCCAGCAGCGAGACCGGGACAGAGATAGTTGAGACCCAGTACTTC. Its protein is CASSETGTEIVETQYF.

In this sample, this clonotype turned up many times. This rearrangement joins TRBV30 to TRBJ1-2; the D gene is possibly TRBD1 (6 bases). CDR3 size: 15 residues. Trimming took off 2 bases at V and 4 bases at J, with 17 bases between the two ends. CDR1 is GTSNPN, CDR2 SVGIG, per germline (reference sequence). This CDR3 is CAWSTQLDSVYGYTF. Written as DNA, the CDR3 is TGTGCCTGGAGTACCCAGTTGGACAGCGTCTATGGCTACACCTTC.

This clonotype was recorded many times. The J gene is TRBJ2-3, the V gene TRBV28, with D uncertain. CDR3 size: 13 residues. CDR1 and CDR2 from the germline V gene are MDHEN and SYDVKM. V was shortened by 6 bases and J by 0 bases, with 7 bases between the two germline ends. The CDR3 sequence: CASRNPSTDTQYF. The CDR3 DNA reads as TGTGCCAGCAGGAATCCTAGCACAGATACGCAGTATTTT. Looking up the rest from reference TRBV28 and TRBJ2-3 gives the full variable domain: DVKVTQSSRYLVKRTGEKVFLECVQDMDHENMFWYRQDPGLGLRLIYFSYDVKMKEKGDIPEGYSVSREKKERFSLILESASTNQTSMYLCASRNPSTDTQYFGPGTRLTVL.

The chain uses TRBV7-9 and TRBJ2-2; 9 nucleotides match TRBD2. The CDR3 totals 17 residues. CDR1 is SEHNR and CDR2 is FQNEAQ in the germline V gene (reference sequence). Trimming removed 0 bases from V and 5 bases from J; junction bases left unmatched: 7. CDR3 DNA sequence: TGTGCCAGCAGCTTAGCGTATTCTAGCGGGAATACCGGGGAGCTGTTTTTT. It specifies CASSLAYSSGNTGELFF.

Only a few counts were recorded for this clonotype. The CDR3 region is CASSYPTYSNQPQHF. The CDR3 nucleotides are TGTGCCAGCAGTTATCCGACCTATAGCAATCAGCCCCAGCATTTT. The chain links TRBV28 to TRBJ1-5, with unresolved D. V was pared by 4 bases and J by 0 bases, with 10 bases between. The CDR3 runs to 15 residues. Germline assignment: CDR1 MDHEN and CDR2 SYDVKM.

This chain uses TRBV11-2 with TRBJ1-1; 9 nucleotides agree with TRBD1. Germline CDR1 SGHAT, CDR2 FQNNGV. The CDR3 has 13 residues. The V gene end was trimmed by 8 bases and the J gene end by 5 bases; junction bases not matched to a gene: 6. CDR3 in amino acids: CASRGQGRTEAFF. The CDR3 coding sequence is TGTGCCAGCCGAGGACAGGGGAGGACTGAAGCTTTCTTT.

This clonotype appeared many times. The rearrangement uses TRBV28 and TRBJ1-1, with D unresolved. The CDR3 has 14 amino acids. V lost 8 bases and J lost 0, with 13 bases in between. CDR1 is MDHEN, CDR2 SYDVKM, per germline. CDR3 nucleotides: TGTGCCAGCTCACCCGGACGGCTGAACACTGAAGCTTTCTTT. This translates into CASSPGRLNTEAFF.

Written as DNA, the CDR3 is TGTGCCAGCAGCCACTTACTAGCGGGAGCCCCCTCCTACGAGCAGTACTTC. Translating gives CASSHLLAGAPSYEQYF. The rearrangement uses TRBV3-1 and TRBJ2-7, with TRBD2 matching over 11 bases. Germline loops: CDR1 LGHDT, CDR2 YNNKEL (reference sequence). The CDR3 consists of 17 residues. The V and J ends lost 3 bases and 0 bases, in that order; junction bases with no gene match: 7.

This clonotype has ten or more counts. This CDR3 is CASSLFGEAYNEQFF. The DNA for the CDR3 is TGTGCCAGCAGTTTATTCGGGGAAGCCTACAATGAGCAGTTCTTC. This chain connects TRBV28 to TRBJ2-1, with a weak D call TRBD2 (5 bases). Deletions cut 1 base from V and 2 bases from J, with 9 bases between. This CDR3 has 15 amino acids. Germline V gives CDR1 MDHEN, CDR2 SYDVKM.

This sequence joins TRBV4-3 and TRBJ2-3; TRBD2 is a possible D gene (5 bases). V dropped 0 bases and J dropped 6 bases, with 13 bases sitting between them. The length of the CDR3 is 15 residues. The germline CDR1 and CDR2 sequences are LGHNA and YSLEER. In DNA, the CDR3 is TGCGCCAGCAGCCAAGAGGTCGGGATGGGGGATACGCAGTATTTT. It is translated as CASSQEVGMGDTQYF.

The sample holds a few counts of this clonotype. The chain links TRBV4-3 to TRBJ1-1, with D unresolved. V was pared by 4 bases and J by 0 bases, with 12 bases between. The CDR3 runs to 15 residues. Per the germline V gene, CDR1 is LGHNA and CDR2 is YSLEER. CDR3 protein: CASSLHDGLNTEAFF. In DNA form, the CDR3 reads TGCGCCAGCAGCCTTCACGACGGTCTGAACACTGAAGCTTTCTTT.

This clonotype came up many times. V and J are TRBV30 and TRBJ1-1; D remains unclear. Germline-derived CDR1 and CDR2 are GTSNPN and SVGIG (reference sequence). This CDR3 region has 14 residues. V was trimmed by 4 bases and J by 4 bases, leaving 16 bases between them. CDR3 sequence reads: CAWTPGHRPTEAFF. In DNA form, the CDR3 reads TGTGCCTGGACACCCGGGCACCGGCCCACTGAAGCTTTCTTT.

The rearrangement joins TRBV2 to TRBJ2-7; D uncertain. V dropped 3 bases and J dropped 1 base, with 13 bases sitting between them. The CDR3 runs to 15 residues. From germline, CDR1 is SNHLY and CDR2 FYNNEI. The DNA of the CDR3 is TGTGCCAGCAGTGACCCGGGCAGTTCGTCCTACGAGCAGTACTTC. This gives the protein CASSDPGSSSYEQYF. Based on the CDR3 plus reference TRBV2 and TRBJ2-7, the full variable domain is EPEVTQTPSHQVTQMGQEVILRCVPISNHLYFYWYRQILGQKVEFLVSFYNNEISEKSEIFDDQFSVERPDGSNFTLKIRSTKLEDSAMYFCASSDPGSSSYEQYFGPGTRLTVT.